These T cell receptor beta chains were read from a single sample in a study of blood T cell repertoires in COVID-19. Repertoires were generated with immunoSEQ multiplex PCR, while TCRdb's copy carries only in-frame clones and drops some. Seen here are approximately 220,000 clones, 70% to 90% observed once, and the top ten hold 2.9%. The sequenced material came from peripheral blood. The receptors were sampled from a man aged 45-65 years who had recovered from COVID-19. Each CDR3 is given with its conserved first and last residue. The order of the fields is V gene, CDR3 length, D gene, J gene, clone size, CDR3 DNA, CDR3 protein. D genes are given only for firm matches. Size is stated for part of the rows, as once, few or many counts, or as a class when the clone is expanded.

v_gene: TRBV18; len: 14; d_gene: NA; j_gene: TRBJ1-5; abundance: NA; CDR3nt: TGTGCCAGCTCAGGTTCACAGGGTTATCAGCCCCAGCATTTT; CDR3aa: CASSGSQGYQPQHF
v_gene: TRBV24-1; len: 16; d_gene: TRBD1; j_gene: TRBJ2-2; abundance: once; CDR3nt: TGTGCCACCAGTGATTTGGGGACAGCTAACACCGGGGAGCTGTTTTTT; CDR3aa: CATSDLGTANTGELFF
v_gene: TRBV28; len: 13; d_gene: TRBD1; j_gene: TRBJ1-3; abundance: once; CDR3nt: TGTGCCAGCCGACAGGGTATGAGAAACACCATATATTTT; CDR3aa: CASRQGMRNTIYF
v_gene: TRBV7-2; len: 15; d_gene: NA; j_gene: TRBJ1-1; abundance: NA; CDR3nt: TGTGCCAGCACCTCGACAGTGCACATGAACACTGAAGCTTTCTTT; CDR3aa: CASTSTVHMNTEAFF
v_gene: TRBV3-1/TRBV3-2; len: 15; d_gene: TRBD2; j_gene: TRBJ2-1; abundance: once; CDR3nt: TGTGCCAGCAGGCTGCGGGAGAGCTCCTACAATGAGCAGTTCTTC; CDR3aa: CASRLRESSYNEQFF
v_gene: TRBV7-9; len: 13; d_gene: TRBD1; j_gene: TRBJ2-1; abundance: NA; CDR3nt: TGTGCCAGCAGCCAGACAGGGGGTCATGAGCAGTTCTTC; CDR3aa: CASSQTGGHEQFF
v_gene: TRBV21-1; len: 18; d_gene: NA; j_gene: TRBJ1-5; abundance: NA; CDR3nt: TGTGCCAGCAACACCTCGGGGACAGGGTTTAGGCCCCATCAGCCCCAGCATTTT; CDR3aa: CASNTSGTGFRPHQPQHF
v_gene: TRBV11-2; len: 17; d_gene: NA; j_gene: TRBJ1-1; abundance: NA; CDR3nt: TGTGCCAGCAGTTCGGGGTGGAAAGGGCTAACGGACACTGAAGCTTTCTTT; CDR3aa: CASSSGWKGLTDTEAFF
v_gene: TRBV19; len: 15; d_gene: TRBD2; j_gene: TRBJ2-1; abundance: NA; CDR3nt: TGTGCCAGTAGTAGGGGACTAACTGCGTCGGATGAGCAGTTCTTC; CDR3aa: CASSRGLTASDEQFF
v_gene: TRBV29-1; len: 15; d_gene: NA; j_gene: TRBJ2-5; abundance: once; CDR3nt: TGCAGCGCCCTTTCGAGAAGGGGCGCCGGGGAGACCCAGTACTTC; CDR3aa: CSALSRRGAGETQYF
v_gene: TRBV28; len: 14; d_gene: NA; j_gene: TRBJ1-2; abundance: NA; CDR3nt: TGTGCCAGCAGTACCGCCCAGAGGGTCTTTGGCTACACCTTC; CDR3aa: CASSTAQRVFGYTF
v_gene: TRBV11-2; len: 15; d_gene: TRBD1; j_gene: TRBJ1-2; abundance: NA; CDR3nt: TGTGCCAGCAGCGAAGGACAGGGGGCGAGGTATGGCTACACCTTC; CDR3aa: CASSEGQGARYGYTF
v_gene: TRBV6-5; len: 14; d_gene: NA; j_gene: TRBJ2-2; abundance: NA; CDR3nt: TGTGCCAGCAGACGGACAGCAAACACCGGGGAGCTGTTTTTT; CDR3aa: CASRRTANTGELFF
v_gene: TRBV5-1; len: 16; d_gene: TRBD1; j_gene: TRBJ1-3; abundance: NA; CDR3nt: TGCGCCAGCAGCTTGGTTGACAGGGACTCCGGAAACACCATATATTTT; CDR3aa: CASSLVDRDSGNTIYF
v_gene: TRBV5-8; len: 17; d_gene: NA; j_gene: TRBJ1-5; abundance: once; CDR3nt: TGTGCCAGCAGCGTATCTAGGGGGTCTGCTAGCAATCAGCCCCAGCATTTT; CDR3aa: CASSVSRGSASNQPQHF
v_gene: TRBV18; len: 15; d_gene: NA; j_gene: TRBJ2-3; abundance: NA; CDR3nt: TGTGCCAGCTCCCGACAGGTCCCCGGCACAGATACGCAGTATTTT; CDR3aa: CASSRQVPGTDTQYF
v_gene: TRBV4-1; len: 15; d_gene: TRBD1; j_gene: TRBJ2-7; abundance: NA; CDR3nt: TGCGCCAGCAGCCAAATAGGGACAGGACTCTACGAGCAGTACTTC; CDR3aa: CASSQIGTGLYEQYF
v_gene: TRBV7-6; len: 16; d_gene: TRBD2; j_gene: TRBJ2-5; abundance: NA; CDR3nt: TGTGCCAGCAGCCCCGGACTAGCGGGAGGCCAAGAGACCCAGTACTTC; CDR3aa: CASSPGLAGGQETQYF
v_gene: TRBV6-6; len: 13; d_gene: NA; j_gene: TRBJ2-7; abundance: NA; CDR3nt: TGTGCCAGCAGTCGCGGACTGCACTACGAGCAGTACTTC; CDR3aa: CASSRGLHYEQYF
v_gene: TRBV19; len: 16; d_gene: NA; j_gene: TRBJ2-5; abundance: NA; CDR3nt: TGTGCCAGTAGTACAAACCTAATACAGGGCGGGGAGACCCAGTACTTC; CDR3aa: CASSTNLIQGGETQYF
v_gene: TRBV18; len: 16; d_gene: TRBD2; j_gene: TRBJ2-3; abundance: NA; CDR3nt: TGTGCCAGCTCGCCCCGAACTAGCGGGAGCACAGATACGCAGTATTTT; CDR3aa: CASSPRTSGSTDTQYF
v_gene: TRBV19; len: 15; d_gene: TRBD2; j_gene: TRBJ2-1; abundance: once; CDR3nt: TGTGCCAGCGGGATCGTGGGACTAGCGGGAAATGAGCAGTTCTTC; CDR3aa: CASGIVGLAGNEQFF
v_gene: TRBV6-6; len: 13; d_gene: NA; j_gene: TRBJ1-4; abundance: NA; CDR3nt: TGTGCCAGCAGTATGAGTATAAATGAAAAACTGTTTTTT; CDR3aa: CASSMSINEKLFF
v_gene: TRBV5-4; len: 16; d_gene: TRBD1; j_gene: TRBJ2-7; abundance: NA; CDR3nt: TGTGCCAGCAGCCCACCCGCGGGACAGGGGGCTTACGAGCAGTACTTC; CDR3aa: CASSPPAGQGAYEQYF
v_gene: TRBV14; len: 15; d_gene: TRBD1; j_gene: TRBJ2-2; abundance: once; CDR3nt: TGTGCCAGCAGCCCTTGGACAGGGATAGGCGGGGAGCTGTTTTTT; CDR3aa: CASSPWTGIGGELFF
v_gene: TRBV28; len: 13; d_gene: TRBD2; j_gene: TRBJ2-7; abundance: few; CDR3nt: TGTGCCAGCAATTTTAGCGGGAGGCGCGAGCAGTACTTC; CDR3aa: CASNFSGRREQYF
v_gene: TRBV5-1; len: 16; d_gene: TRBD2; j_gene: TRBJ2-2; abundance: NA; CDR3nt: TGCGCCAGCAGCCCGGCGACTAGCGGGTCGCCCGGGGAGCTGTTTTTT; CDR3aa: CASSPATSGSPGELFF
v_gene: TRBV29-1; len: 13; d_gene: NA; j_gene: TRBJ2-5; abundance: NA; CDR3nt: TGCAGCGTTGAAGTGGGACTGCGGGAGACCCAGTACTTC; CDR3aa: CSVEVGLRETQYF
v_gene: TRBV10-2; len: 21; d_gene: TRBD2; j_gene: TRBJ2-1; abundance: NA; CDR3nt: TGCGCCAGCAGTGGTCCGCGGACTAGCGGAAAACTAGAAAGCTCCTACAATGAGCAGTTCTTC; CDR3aa: CASSGPRTSGKLESSYNEQFF
v_gene: TRBV27; len: 16; d_gene: TRBD1; j_gene: TRBJ2-5; abundance: NA; CDR3nt: TGTGCCAGCAGCCCCCGATTCCCAGGGGGCTATGAGACCCAGTACTTC; CDR3aa: CASSPRFPGGYETQYF
v_gene: TRBV7-6; len: 16; d_gene: TRBD1; j_gene: TRBJ2-3; abundance: NA; CDR3nt: TGTGCCAGCAGCTTAATTTGGGACAGGGTTCCAGATACGCAGTATTTT; CDR3aa: CASSLIWDRVPDTQYF
v_gene: TRBV11-2; len: 15; d_gene: NA; j_gene: TRBJ1-1; abundance: NA; CDR3nt: TGTGCCAGCAGCTTAGGTTGGCAGGGAAACACTGAAGCTTTCTTT; CDR3aa: CASSLGWQGNTEAFF
v_gene: TRBV27; len: 16; d_gene: TRBD1; j_gene: TRBJ2-3; abundance: NA; CDR3nt: TGTGCCAGCAGTTTGACGACAGGGGGAAGCACAGATACGCAGTATTTT; CDR3aa: CASSLTTGGSTDTQYF
v_gene: TRBV7-8; len: 17; d_gene: TRBD1; j_gene: TRBJ2-1; abundance: NA; CDR3nt: TGTGCCAGCAGCTTAAGGACAGGAGTAAGCTCCTACAATGAGCAGTTCTTC; CDR3aa: CASSLRTGVSSYNEQFF
v_gene: TRBV27; len: 16; d_gene: TRBD1; j_gene: TRBJ2-5; abundance: NA; CDR3nt: TGTGCCAGCAGTACCTGGACAGGGGGCGTGAGGGAGACCCAGTACTTC; CDR3aa: CASSTWTGGVRETQYF
v_gene: TRBV28; len: 14; d_gene: TRBD1; j_gene: TRBJ1-2; abundance: NA; CDR3nt: TGTGCCAGCAGTTACCCGGACAGGGGGAATGGCTACACCTTC; CDR3aa: CASSYPDRGNGYTF
v_gene: TRBV10-1; len: 13; d_gene: NA; j_gene: TRBJ2-7; abundance: NA; CDR3nt: TGCGCCAGCAGCCAGGGTATTAGCACCGAGCAGTACTTC; CDR3aa: CASSQGISTEQYF
v_gene: TRBV19; len: 15; d_gene: NA; j_gene: TRBJ2-1; abundance: once; CDR3nt: TGTGCCAGTCTCCAACCGAGGAGCGGGTACAATGAGCAGTTCTTC; CDR3aa: CASLQPRSGYNEQFF
v_gene: TRBV4-2; len: 19; d_gene: TRBD1; j_gene: TRBJ2-3; abundance: NA; CDR3nt: TGTGCCAGCAGCCAAGATCCCCTACCGGGACAGGGGAGCACAGATACGCAGTATTTT; CDR3aa: CASSQDPLPGQGSTDTQYF
v_gene: TRBV28; len: 15; d_gene: NA; j_gene: TRBJ1-5; abundance: once; CDR3nt: TGTGCCAGCAGTTTGTACAGAAGGAGCAATCAGCCCCAGCATTTT; CDR3aa: CASSLYRRSNQPQHF
v_gene: TRBV19; len: 14; d_gene: NA; j_gene: TRBJ2-1; abundance: NA; CDR3nt: TGTGCCAGTAGTTTTAGTAGCGGCAACAATGAGCAGTTCTTC; CDR3aa: CASSFSSGNNEQFF
v_gene: TRBV7-9; len: 16; d_gene: TRBD2; j_gene: TRBJ2-5; abundance: once; CDR3nt: TGTGCCAGCAGCTTAGAGGCGGGAGGGCCGGGAGAGACCCAGTACTTC; CDR3aa: CASSLEAGGPGETQYF
v_gene: TRBV7-9; len: 15; d_gene: NA; j_gene: TRBJ2-4; abundance: NA; CDR3nt: TGTGCCAGCAGCCCGACCGACAGACTCAAAAACATTCAGTACTTC; CDR3aa: CASSPTDRLKNIQYF
v_gene: TRBV5-1; len: 21; d_gene: TRBD2; j_gene: TRBJ2-5; abundance: once; CDR3nt: TGCGCCAGCAGCCCTGGATGGGCTGGACTAGCGGGAGGAGCAAAGGAAGAGACCCAGTACTTC; CDR3aa: CASSPGWAGLAGGAKEETQYF
v_gene: TRBV7-2; len: 14; d_gene: TRBD1; j_gene: TRBJ1-3; abundance: once; CDR3nt: TGTGCCAGCAGCCCACAGGGGTCTCGAAACACCATATATTTT; CDR3aa: CASSPQGSRNTIYF
v_gene: TRBV28; len: 13; d_gene: TRBD2; j_gene: TRBJ2-3; abundance: NA; CDR3nt: TGTGCCAGCAGCAGGAAGGCGGGAGTAAAACGTACTTTT; CDR3aa: CASSRKAGVKRTF
v_gene: TRBV5-1; len: 16; d_gene: NA; j_gene: TRBJ2-3; abundance: once; CDR3nt: TGCGCCAGCAGCTTGTCCCAAACTGCTGACACAGATACGCAGTATTTT; CDR3aa: CASSLSQTADTDTQYF
v_gene: TRBV29-1; len: 13; d_gene: TRBD1; j_gene: TRBJ2-2; abundance: NA; CDR3nt: TGCAGCGTGGGGACAGGGGGCTCTATGGAGCTGTTTTTT; CDR3aa: CSVGTGGSMELFF
v_gene: TRBV5-4; len: 14; d_gene: TRBD1; j_gene: TRBJ1-1; abundance: NA; CDR3nt: TGTGCCAGCAGCTCCCGGGACAGGGGAGCTGAAGCTTTCTTT; CDR3aa: CASSSRDRGAEAFF
v_gene: TRBV9; len: 13; d_gene: NA; j_gene: TRBJ2-1; abundance: NA; CDR3nt: TGTGCCAGCAGCGTAGTTCAGGGACTCGAGCAGTTCTTC; CDR3aa: CASSVVQGLEQFF
v_gene: TRBV29-1; len: 13; d_gene: TRBD1; j_gene: TRBJ2-4; abundance: NA; CDR3nt: TGCAGCGTTTCGGGACAGGGAGGAAACATTCAGTACTTC; CDR3aa: CSVSGQGGNIQYF
v_gene: TRBV7-9; len: 14; d_gene: NA; j_gene: TRBJ1-1; abundance: few; CDR3nt: TGTGCCAGCAGACAACCCAGGGGACGGACTGAAGCTTTCTTT; CDR3aa: CASRQPRGRTEAFF
v_gene: TRBV19; len: 15; d_gene: TRBD1; j_gene: TRBJ2-2; abundance: NA; CDR3nt: TGTGCCAGTAGTAGACAGGGGCGTCTCCCCGGGGAGCTGTTTTTT; CDR3aa: CASSRQGRLPGELFF
v_gene: TRBV10-1; len: 16; d_gene: TRBD1; j_gene: TRBJ1-5; abundance: once; CDR3nt: TGCGCCAGCAGGGAAACCTTAGGGGGCCTCAATCAGCCCCAGCATTTT; CDR3aa: CASRETLGGLNQPQHF
v_gene: TRBV28; len: 15; d_gene: TRBD2; j_gene: TRBJ2-1; abundance: few; CDR3nt: TGTGCCAGCAGTAAGGAACTAGCGTTCTACAATGAGCAGTTCTTC; CDR3aa: CASSKELAFYNEQFF
v_gene: TRBV11-1; len: 15; d_gene: TRBD1; j_gene: TRBJ1-4; abundance: NA; CDR3nt: TGTGCCAGCAGCTCTCGACAGGGGGCGTCTGAAAAACTGTTTTTT; CDR3aa: CASSSRQGASEKLFF